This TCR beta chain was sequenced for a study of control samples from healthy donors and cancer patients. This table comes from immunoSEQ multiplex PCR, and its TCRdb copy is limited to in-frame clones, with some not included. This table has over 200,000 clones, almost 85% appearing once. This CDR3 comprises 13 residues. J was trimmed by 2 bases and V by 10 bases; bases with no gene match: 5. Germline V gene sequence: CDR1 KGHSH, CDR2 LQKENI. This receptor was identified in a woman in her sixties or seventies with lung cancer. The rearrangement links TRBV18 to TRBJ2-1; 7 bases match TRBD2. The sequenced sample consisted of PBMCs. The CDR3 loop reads CATAGAPYNEQFF. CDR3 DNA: TGTGCCACGGCGGGAGCGCCCTACAATGAGCAGTTCTTC.